The T cell receptor (beta chain) under discussion was sequenced for a study of cytomegalovirus exposure and HLA in healthy donors. Germline CDR1 is MNHNS and CDR2 is SASEGT. V was pared by 8 bases and J by 0 bases, with 16 bases between. The length of the CDR3 is 15 residues. Primers: 60 Vbeta forward and 13 Jbeta reverse. Profiling relied on immunoSEQ multiplex PCR, and the TCRdb table lists in-frame clones only, not all of them. The top ten hold around 3.9% of the sample, which has approximately 120,000 clones, roughly 74% seen once. This clone has a handful of counts. The TCR was taken from a woman aged 45-60 years in good health and CMV-seropositive. J is TRBJ1-1 and V is TRBV6-1; D not resolved. The sample consisted of PBMCs. This CDR3 reads CASLNSRVMNTEAFF. CDR3 sequence (DNA): TGTGCCAGCCTTAATTCTCGAGTCATGAACACTGAAGCTTTCTTT.